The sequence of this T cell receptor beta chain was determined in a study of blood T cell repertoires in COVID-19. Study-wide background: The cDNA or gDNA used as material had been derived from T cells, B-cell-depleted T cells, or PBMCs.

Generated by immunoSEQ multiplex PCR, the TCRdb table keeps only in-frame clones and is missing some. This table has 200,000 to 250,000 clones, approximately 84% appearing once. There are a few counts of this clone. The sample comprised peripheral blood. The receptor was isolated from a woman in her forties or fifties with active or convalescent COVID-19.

Written as DNA, the CDR3 is TGTGCCAGCGCTGCGCCTAGCGAGCAGTACTTC. Amino acids: CASAAPSEQYF. The rearrangement uses TRBV28 and TRBJ2-7, with D uncertain. The germline V gene has CDR1 MDHEN and CDR2 SYDVKM. Trimming pared 8 bases from V and 6 bases from J, leaving 11 bases between. This CDR3 is built from 11 residues.